The clone carrying this T cell receptor beta chain was recorded at least ten times. No antigen is known for it. The entry originates in a study of T cells in Graves' hyperthyroidism and ophthalmopathy. Study-level results: Ophthalmopathy was model-predicted a median around 6.1 months pre-onset.

The source material, RNA transcripts, was used to amplify TCR beta CDR3 regions. When the TCR CDR3 underwent first-round RT-PCR, the HTBI primer set was used. Using its own MiXCR run on the multiplex PCR reads, TCRdb lists one record per CDR3 protein. This sample has about 400,000 distinct CDR3 sequences; 15% occur once, and the top ten carry about 33%. The receptor comes from a woman in her twenties or thirties with Graves' hyperthyroidism. The specimen was blood.

In nucleotides, the CDR3 is TGTGCCAGCAGCTTGGACAGGGGGAACGGGGAGCTGTTTTTT. This encodes CASSLDRGNGELFF. The chain combines TRBV7-2 with TRBJ2-2, with 10 bases fitting TRBD1. The CDR3 consists of 14 residues. CDR1 is SGHTA, CDR2 FQGNSA, per germline. The J segment lost 7 bases and the V segment lost 3 bases, leaving 2 bases of the junction unmatched. Complete variable domain (other parts from reference TRBV7-2 and TRBJ2-2): GAGVSQSPSNKVTEKGKDVELRCDPISGHTALYWYRQSLGQGLEFLIYFQGNSAPDKSGLPSDRFSAERTGGSVSTLTIQRTQQEDSAVYLCASSLDRGNGELFFGEGSRLTVL.